These T cell receptor beta chains were read from a single sample in a study of identical twins. TCRdb ran MiXCR on the 5' RACE reads and lists one entry per CDR3 protein. The table lists about 530,000 distinct CDR3 sequences, approximately 20% of them singletons. The same data also contributed to another study, on yellow fever vaccine responses in identical twins.

Input material: CD4+ T cells sorted from blood. These receptors were collected from a woman in her late teens or twenties in good health. Both conserved end residues are trimmed from each CDR3. Size tells how often a clone was seen (once, few, many) or the class of an expanded clone, and some rows leave it out.

TRBV12-3/TRBV12-4,TRBJ1-5,many,ASSSGQGGNQPQH
TRBV28,TRBJ1-3,.,ASRWGTGNTIY
TRBV6-1,TRBJ2-1,.,ASRLNQGAVNEQF
TRBV5-1,TRBJ1-2,few,ASSLARQGDGYT
TRBV4-1,TRBJ2-1,few,ASSHSGGVTSYNEQF
TRBV7-7,TRBJ2-1,few,ASSASGALYNEQF
TRBV18,TRBJ2-5,few,ASSPVVVLGSDRGQETQY
TRBV25-1,TRBJ2-1,.,ASSDGGTSGYNEQF
TRBV6-5,TRBJ1-1,.,ASSYGGGSEAF
TRBV28,TRBJ1-6,few,ASSLTPGGANSPLH
TRBV12-3/TRBV12-4,TRBJ1-5,.,ASSDRGTSNQPQH
TRBV21-1,TRBJ2-5,.,ASSPRDRTHQGSETQY
TRBV6-5,TRBJ2-5,.,ASSYWDTQETQY
TRBV12-3/TRBV12-4,TRBJ2-1,.,ASRPGTINEQF
TRBV12-3/TRBV12-4,TRBJ1-1,few,ASSLWEGGTEAF
TRBV29-1,TRBJ1-1,.,SVTSTSEAF
TRBV2,TRBJ2-2,.,ASSEAGDTGELF
TRBV27,TRBJ2-5,many,ASNDFGIWQETQY
TRBV7-9,TRBJ1-1,.,ASSLGGPKNTEAF
TRBV15,TRBJ2-1,few,ATSSPRTGASSYNEQF
TRBV3-1,TRBJ1-1,few,ASSQTRGGTEAF
TRBV12-3/TRBV12-4,TRBJ1-3,many,ASSRLGSGNTIY
TRBV2,TRBJ2-2,few,ASSETSGRTYWNTGELF
TRBV18,TRBJ2-1,few,ASSPTSTGGEF
TRBV20-1,TRBJ2-5,.,SARLGGAPQETQY
TRBV20-1,TRBJ1-5,few,SATQGNSNQPQH
TRBV28,TRBJ1-2,few,ASSLAGTDGYT
TRBV2,TRBJ2-1,few,ASSEQGGIRYNEQF
TRBV19,TRBJ2-6,few,ASSDQARETGANVLT
TRBV5-1,TRBJ2-1,few,ASSFSAGTNEQF
TRBV27,TRBJ2-5,.,ASSLYAGDPETQY
TRBV3-1,TRBJ2-5,few,ASSHRTGLETQY
TRBV19,TRBJ2-2,.,ASSIEQGGTGELF
TRBV20-1,TRBJ2-1,.,SARDSRGAEDEQF
TRBV29-1,TRBJ1-2,.,SVGSGAVGYT
TRBV9,TRBJ2-7,.,ASSATGTSTYEQY
TRBV7-8,TRBJ1-2,.,ASSLALGSYYGYT
TRBV10-2,TRBJ2-5,.,ATDTSGGQETQY
TRBV15,TRBJ2-5,.,ATSRDLAGGETQY
TRBV24-1,TRBJ2-2,.,ATSLGGGETGELF